This T cell receptor (beta chain) comes out of a study of Graves' ophthalmopathy and Graves' hyperthyroidism. Study summary: Peripheral blood was obtained at first diagnosis, ahead of any treatment.

RNA served as the template for amplifying TCR beta CDR3 regions. HTBI primers were employed in first-round RT-PCR, then a second-round multiplex PCR followed. One entry per CDR3 protein, called by TCRdb with MiXCR from the multiplex PCR reads. The table has 650,000 to 900,000 distinct CDR3 sequences, 40% seen once. Whole-study findings and limits: Detected in blood as well were most expanded thyroid clonotypes with frequency above 0.001.

This clonotype appeared a few times. The antigen remains undetermined. V was cut by 4 bases and J by 7 bases, with 10 bases left in between. The CDR3 covers 12 residues. The germline gives CDR1 DFQATT, CDR2 SNEGSKA (reference sequence). The rearrangement joins TRBV20-1 to TRBJ1-4, with D perhaps TRBD1 (6 bases). The sample taken for sequencing was peripheral blood. This receptor was identified in an adult man with Graves' ophthalmopathy. The CDR3 region is CSAIQGGEKLFF. Here the CDR3 DNA reads TGCAGTGCTATACAGGGTGGTGAAAAACTGTTTTTT.